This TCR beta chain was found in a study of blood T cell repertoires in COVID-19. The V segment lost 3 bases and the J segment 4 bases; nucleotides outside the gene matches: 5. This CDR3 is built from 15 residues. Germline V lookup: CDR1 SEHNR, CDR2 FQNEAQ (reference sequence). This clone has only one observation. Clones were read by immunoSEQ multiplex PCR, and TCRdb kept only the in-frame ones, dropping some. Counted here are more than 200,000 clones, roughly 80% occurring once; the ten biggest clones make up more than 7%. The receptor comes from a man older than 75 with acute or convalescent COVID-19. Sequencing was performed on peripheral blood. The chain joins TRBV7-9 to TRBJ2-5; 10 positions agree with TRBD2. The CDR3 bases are TGTGCCAGCAGCTTCGCAGCTAGCGGGAGAGAGACCCAGTACTTC. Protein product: CASSFAASGRETQYF.